This TCR beta chain was observed in a study of cytomegalovirus exposure and HLA in healthy donors. Germline CDR1 is SGHTA and CDR2 is FQGNSA. The V end was cut by 5 bases, the J end by 3 bases, with 16 bases between. The CDR3 extends over 15 amino acids. It was with 60 Vbeta and 13 Jbeta primers that the PCR ran. This table comes from immunoSEQ multiplex PCR, and its TCRdb copy is limited to in-frame clones, with some not included. Of 130,000 to 150,000 clones listed, roughly two thirds were seen once; the top ten hold over 1%. This clone was recorded only once. The receptor comes from a woman between 40 and 50 years old in good health and CMV-seronegative. This rearrangement joins TRBV7-2 to TRBJ1-1, with D uncertain. The sequencing sample was made of PBMCs. CDR3 nucleotides: TGTGCCAGCAGCCGAGGAGAGTTGGTGGACACTGAAGCTTTCTTT. Translated, it gives CASSRGELVDTEAFF.